The clone carrying this T cell receptor beta chain came up a few times. The antigen is unknown. This sample is part of a study of CD8+ T cells in alopecia areata. Study as a whole: Each day, treated patients took oral tofacitinib twice, at 5 to 10 mg per dose. For 6 to 18 months, tofacitinib was taken, and 6 months off drug followed. Study-wide findings and caveats: There was only one nonresponder, so it was unclear how baseline CD8+ expansion relates to response.

The ends lost 4 bases at V and 2 bases at J; junction bases unmatched: 6. Germline values: CDR1 MGHRA, CDR2 YSYEKL. The CDR3 consists of 15 residues. RNA extraction was followed by reverse transcription into cDNA, which acted as the sequencing template. Libraries were prepared by immunoSEQ multiplex PCR; TCRdb keeps only in-frame clonotypes and omits some of them. Among more than 150,000 clones listed, around 58% were seen once. This sample's treatment: oral pan-JAK inhibitor, 5-10 mg twice daily. In alopecia areata patients, both lesional scalp punch biopsies and peripheral blood were collected. The sequence was obtained from a human donor with alopecia areata. Specimen: CD8+ T cells sorted from blood, collected at week 24, from a patient treated with tofacitinib. The chain is built from TRBV4-1 and TRBJ2-5; 8 bases align to TRBD1. The CDR3 reads CASSRQDREQETQYF. CDR3 DNA: TGCGCCAGCAGCCGGCAGGACAGGGAACAAGAGACCCAGTACTTC.